This record looks at one T cell receptor beta chain sequence and its context. At one end the junction does not follow the germline gene, possibly because of a read error. The source of the sample is a study of pediatric ulcerative colitis. Assay used: immunoSEQ multiplex PCR; TCRdb lists only in-frame clones, some missing. The sample contains around 65,000 clones, 77% of which appear only once. Material: blood. This receptor was obtained from a boy younger than 18 with moderate ulcerative colitis.

The CDR3: CASSRRGGGTSHEQYF. The CDR3 coding sequence is TGTGCCAGCAGCCGAAGGGGCGGAGGGACCTCCCACGAGCAGTACTTC. The chain has TRBV13 and TRBJ2-7, with a tentative D call TRBD2 (6 bases). CDR3 length equals 16 residues. Germline V gene lookup returns CDR1 PRHDT and CDR2 FYEKMQ (reference sequence).